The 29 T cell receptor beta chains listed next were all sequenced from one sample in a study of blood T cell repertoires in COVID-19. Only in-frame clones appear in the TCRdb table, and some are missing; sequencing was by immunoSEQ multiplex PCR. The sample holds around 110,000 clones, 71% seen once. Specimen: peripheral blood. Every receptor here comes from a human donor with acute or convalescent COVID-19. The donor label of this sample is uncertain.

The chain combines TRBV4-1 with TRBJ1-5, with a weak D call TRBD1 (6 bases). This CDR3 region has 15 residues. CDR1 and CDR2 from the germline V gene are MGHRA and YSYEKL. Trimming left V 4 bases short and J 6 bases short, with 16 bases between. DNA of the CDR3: TGCGCCAGCAGCCCCTATTTTACAGGGACTCAGCCCCAGCATTTT. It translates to CASSPYFTGTQPQHF.

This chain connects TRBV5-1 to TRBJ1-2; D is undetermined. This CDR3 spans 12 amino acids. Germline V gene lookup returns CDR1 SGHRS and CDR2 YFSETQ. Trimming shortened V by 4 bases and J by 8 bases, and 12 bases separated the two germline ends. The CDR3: CASSIRSGGYTF. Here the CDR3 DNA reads TGCGCCAGCAGCATAAGATCGGGGGGCTACACCTTC.

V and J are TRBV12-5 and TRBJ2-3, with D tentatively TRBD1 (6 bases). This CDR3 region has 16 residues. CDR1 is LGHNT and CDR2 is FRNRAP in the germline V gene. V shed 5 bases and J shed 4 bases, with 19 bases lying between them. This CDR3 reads CASGAPPGASADTQYF. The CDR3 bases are TGTGCTAGTGGTGCCCCCCCAGGGGCCAGCGCAGATACGCAGTATTTT.

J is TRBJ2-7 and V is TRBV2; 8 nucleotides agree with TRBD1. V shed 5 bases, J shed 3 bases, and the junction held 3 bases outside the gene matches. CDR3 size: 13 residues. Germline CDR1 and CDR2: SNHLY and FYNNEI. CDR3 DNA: TGTGCCAGCAGTTCTACAGGGGGCTACGAGCAGTACTTC. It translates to CASSSTGGYEQYF.

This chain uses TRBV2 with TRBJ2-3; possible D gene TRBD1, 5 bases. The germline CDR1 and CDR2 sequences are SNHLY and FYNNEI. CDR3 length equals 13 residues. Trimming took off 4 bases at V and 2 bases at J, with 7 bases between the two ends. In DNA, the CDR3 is TGTGCCAGCAGTGGACAGATCACAGATACGCAGTATTTT. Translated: CASSGQITDTQYF.

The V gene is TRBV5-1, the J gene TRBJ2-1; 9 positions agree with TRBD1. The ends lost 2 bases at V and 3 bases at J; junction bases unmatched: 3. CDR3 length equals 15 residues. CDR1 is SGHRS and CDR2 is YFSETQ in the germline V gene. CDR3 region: CASSFGDRDYNEQFF. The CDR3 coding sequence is TGCGCCAGCAGCTTCGGGGACAGGGACTACAATGAGCAGTTCTTC.

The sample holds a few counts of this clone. The CDR3 DNA reads TGTGCCAGTAGTATCCAACCAGGACAGGGCAAGACTGAAGCTTTCTTT. Its translation is CASSIQPGQGKTEAFF. The rearrangement joins TRBV19 to TRBJ1-1; 8 positions agree with TRBD1. This CDR3 has 16 residues. V shed 3 bases, J shed 5 bases, and the junction held 11 bases outside the gene matches. CDR1 is LNHDA, CDR2 SQIVND, per germline (reference sequence). Together with reference TRBV19 and TRBJ1-1, the CDR3 gives the full variable domain: DGGITQSPKYLFRKEGQNVTLSCEQNLNHDAMYWYRQDPGQGLRLIYYSQIVNDFQKGDIAEGYSVSREKKESFPLTVTSAQKNPTAFYLCASSIQPGQGKTEAFFGQGTRLTVV.

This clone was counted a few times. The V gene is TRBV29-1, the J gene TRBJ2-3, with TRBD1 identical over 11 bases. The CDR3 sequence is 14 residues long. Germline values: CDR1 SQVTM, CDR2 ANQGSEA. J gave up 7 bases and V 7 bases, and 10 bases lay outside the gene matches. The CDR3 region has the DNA TGCAGCGCTGGGGACAGGGGGGCAGTAAATACGCAGTATTTT. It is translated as CSAGDRGAVNTQYF.

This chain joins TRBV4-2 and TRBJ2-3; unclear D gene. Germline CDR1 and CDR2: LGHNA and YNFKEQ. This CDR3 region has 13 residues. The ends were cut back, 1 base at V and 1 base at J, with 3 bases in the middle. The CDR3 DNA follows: TGTGCCAGCAGCCAAGTCGGCACAGATACGCAGTATTTT. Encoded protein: CASSQVGTDTQYF.

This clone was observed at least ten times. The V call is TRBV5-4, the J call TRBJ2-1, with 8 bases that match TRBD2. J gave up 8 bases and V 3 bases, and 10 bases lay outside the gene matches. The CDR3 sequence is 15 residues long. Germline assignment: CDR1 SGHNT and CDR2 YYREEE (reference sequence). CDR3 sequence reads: CASSSLAGLRDEQFF. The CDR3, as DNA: TGTGCCAGCAGCTCATTAGCGGGGTTGAGGGATGAGCAGTTCTTC.

The CDR3 protein is CASSLYAGGRQTDTQYF. CDR3 coding DNA: TGTGCCAGCAGTTTGTATGCGGGGGGCCGCCAGACAGATACGCAGTATTTT. The gene calls are TRBV28 and TRBJ2-3; 8 bases align to TRBD2. The CDR3 has 17 amino acids. The ends lost 3 bases at V and 3 bases at J; junction bases unmatched: 11. From germline, CDR1 is MDHEN and CDR2 SYDVKM. The full variable domain, with the rest looked up from reference TRBV28 and TRBJ2-3, is DVKVTQSSRYLVKRTGEKVFLECVQDMDHENMFWYRQDPGLGLRLIYFSYDVKMKEKGDIPEGYSVSREKKERFSLILESASTNQTSMYLCASSLYAGGRQTDTQYFGPGTRLTVL.

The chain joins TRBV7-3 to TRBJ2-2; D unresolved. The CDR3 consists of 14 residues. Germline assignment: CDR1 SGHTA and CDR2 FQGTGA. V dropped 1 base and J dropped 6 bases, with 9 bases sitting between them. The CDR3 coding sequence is TGTGCCAGCAGCTTAAGCAGTCCCGCCGGGGAGCTGTTTTTT. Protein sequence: CASSLSSPAGELFF.

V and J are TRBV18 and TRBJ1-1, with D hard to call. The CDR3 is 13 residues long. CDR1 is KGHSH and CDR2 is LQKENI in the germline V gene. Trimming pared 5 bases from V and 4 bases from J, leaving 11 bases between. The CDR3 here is CASSEAPRTEAFF. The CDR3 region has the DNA TGTGCCAGCTCAGAAGCCCCACGCACTGAAGCTTTCTTT.

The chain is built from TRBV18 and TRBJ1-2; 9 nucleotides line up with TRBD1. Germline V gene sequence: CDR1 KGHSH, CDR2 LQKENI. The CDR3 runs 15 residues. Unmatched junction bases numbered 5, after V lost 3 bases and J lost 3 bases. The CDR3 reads CASSPTGGLYYGYTF. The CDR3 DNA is TGTGCCAGCTCACCTACAGGGGGCCTATACTATGGCTACACCTTC.

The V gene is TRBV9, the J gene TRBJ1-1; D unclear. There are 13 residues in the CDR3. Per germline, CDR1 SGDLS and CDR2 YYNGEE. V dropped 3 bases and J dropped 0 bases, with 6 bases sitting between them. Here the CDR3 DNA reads TGTGCCAGCAGCGCTTCAGTGAACACTGAAGCTTTCTTT. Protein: CASSASVNTEAFF. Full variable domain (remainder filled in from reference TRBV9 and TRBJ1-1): DSGVTQTPKHLITATGQRVTLRCSPRSGDLSVYWYQQSLDQGLQFLIQYYNGEERAKGNILERFSAQQFPDLHSELNLSSLELGDSALYFCASSASVNTEAFFGQGTRLTVV.

The CDR3 DNA reads as TGTGCCAGCAGTTTATCGGCAGTCTATAATTCACCCCTCCACTTT. Encoded protein: CASSLSAVYNSPLHF. The chain carries TRBV27 and TRBJ1-6; D is unclear. This CDR3 spans 15 amino acids. V dropped 0 bases and J dropped 3 bases, with 6 bases sitting between them. Germline V gene lookup returns CDR1 MNHEY and CDR2 SMNVEV (reference sequence).

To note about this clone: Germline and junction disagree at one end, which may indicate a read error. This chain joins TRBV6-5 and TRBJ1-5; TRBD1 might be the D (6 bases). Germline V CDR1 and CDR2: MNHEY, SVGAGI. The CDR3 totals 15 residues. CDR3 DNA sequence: TGTACCAGCAGCCGCACAGGGAATCGAAATCAGCCCCAGCATTTT. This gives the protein CTSSRTGNRNQPQHF.

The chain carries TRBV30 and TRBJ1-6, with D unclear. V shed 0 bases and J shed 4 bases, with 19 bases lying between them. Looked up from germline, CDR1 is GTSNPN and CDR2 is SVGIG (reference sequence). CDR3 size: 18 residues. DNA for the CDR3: TGTGCCTGGAGTGTACCCCGCTCCCGGGCGGGTTATAATTCACCCCTCCACTTT. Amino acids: CAWSVPRSRAGYNSPLHF.

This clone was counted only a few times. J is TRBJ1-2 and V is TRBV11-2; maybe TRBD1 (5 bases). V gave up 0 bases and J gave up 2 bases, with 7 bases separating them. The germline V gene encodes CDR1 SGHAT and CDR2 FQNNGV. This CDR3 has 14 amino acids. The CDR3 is CASSLDKGNYGYTF. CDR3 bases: TGTGCCAGCAGCTTAGATAAGGGGAACTATGGCTACACCTTC.

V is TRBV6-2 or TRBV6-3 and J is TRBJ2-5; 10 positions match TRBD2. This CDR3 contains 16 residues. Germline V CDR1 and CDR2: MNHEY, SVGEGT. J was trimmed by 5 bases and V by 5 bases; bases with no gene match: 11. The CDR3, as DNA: TGTGCCAGCAGTCCCCCTAGCGGGGGCTCCGGGGAGACCCAGTACTTC. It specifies CASSPPSGGSGETQYF.

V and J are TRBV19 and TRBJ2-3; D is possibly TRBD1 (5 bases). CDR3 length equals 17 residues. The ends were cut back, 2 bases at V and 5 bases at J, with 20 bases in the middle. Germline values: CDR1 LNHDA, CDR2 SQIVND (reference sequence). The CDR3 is CASSISPGKGTGDTQYF. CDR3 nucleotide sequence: TGTGCCAGTAGTATATCCCCAGGGAAGGGTACGGGAGATACGCAGTATTTT.

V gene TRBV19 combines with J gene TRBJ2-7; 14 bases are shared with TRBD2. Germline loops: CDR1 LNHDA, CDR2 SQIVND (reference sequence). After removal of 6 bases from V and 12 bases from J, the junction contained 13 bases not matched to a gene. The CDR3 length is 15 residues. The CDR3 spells CASRPDGTSGGPGYF. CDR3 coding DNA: TGTGCCAGTAGACCGGACGGGACTAGCGGGGGCCCCGGGTACTTC.

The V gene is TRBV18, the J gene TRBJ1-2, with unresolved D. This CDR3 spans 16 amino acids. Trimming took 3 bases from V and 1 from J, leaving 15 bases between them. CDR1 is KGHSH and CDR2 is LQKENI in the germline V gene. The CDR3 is CASSPVSSNNNYGYTF. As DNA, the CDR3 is TGTGCCAGCTCACCGGTGAGCTCCAATAATAACTATGGCTACACCTTC.

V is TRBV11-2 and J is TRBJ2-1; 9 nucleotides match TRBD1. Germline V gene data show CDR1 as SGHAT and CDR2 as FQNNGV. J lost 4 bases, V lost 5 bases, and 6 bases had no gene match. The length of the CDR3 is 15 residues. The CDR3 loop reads CASSLTGTGYNEQFF. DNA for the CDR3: TGTGCCAGCAGCCTAACCGGGACAGGGTACAATGAGCAGTTCTTC.

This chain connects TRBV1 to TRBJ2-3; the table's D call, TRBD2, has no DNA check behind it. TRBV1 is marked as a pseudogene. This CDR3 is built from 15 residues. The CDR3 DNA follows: TGCACCAGCAGCCCCCACGGGGGGCCCACAGATACGCAGTATTTT. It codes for CTSSPHGGPTDTQYF.

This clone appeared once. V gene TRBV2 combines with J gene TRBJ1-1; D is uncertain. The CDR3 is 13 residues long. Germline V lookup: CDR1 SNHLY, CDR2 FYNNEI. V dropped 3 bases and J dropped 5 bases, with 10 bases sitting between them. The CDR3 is CASSEGLWTEAFF. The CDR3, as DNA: TGTGCCAGCAGTGAGGGCTTGTGGACTGAAGCTTTCTTT.

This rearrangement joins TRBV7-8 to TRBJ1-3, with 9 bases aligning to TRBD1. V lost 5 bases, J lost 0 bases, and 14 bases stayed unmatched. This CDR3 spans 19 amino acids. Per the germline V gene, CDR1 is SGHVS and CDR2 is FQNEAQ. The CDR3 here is CASSRRGQGSTYSGNTIYF. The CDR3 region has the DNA TGTGCCAGCAGCAGACGAGGACAGGGGTCCACCTACTCTGGAAACACCATATATTTT.

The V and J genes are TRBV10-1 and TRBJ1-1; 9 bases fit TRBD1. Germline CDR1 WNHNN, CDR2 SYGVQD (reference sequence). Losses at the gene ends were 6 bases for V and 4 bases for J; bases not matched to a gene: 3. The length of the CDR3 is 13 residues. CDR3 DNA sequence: TGCGCCAGCAGCCCGACAGGGGGCACTGAAGCTTTCTTT. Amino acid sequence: CASSPTGGTEAFF.

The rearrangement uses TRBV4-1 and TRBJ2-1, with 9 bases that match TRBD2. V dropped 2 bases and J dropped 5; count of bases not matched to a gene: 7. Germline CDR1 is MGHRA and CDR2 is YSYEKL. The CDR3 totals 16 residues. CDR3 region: CASSQPLAGKNNEQFF. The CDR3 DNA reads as TGCGCCAGCAGCCAACCACTAGCGGGTAAGAACAATGAGCAGTTCTTC.